A single sample gave rise to the 21 T cell receptor beta chains below, sequenced in a study of shared clonotypes between healthy human individuals. The naive CD8 population came from CD45RO-negative cells selected for CCR7, without terminally differentiated effector memory CD45RA+ cells. Sequencing used immunoSEQ multiplex PCR; TCRdb keeps in-frame clones, though not all of them. The table has about 2.1 million clones, over 85% seen once. The sequencing input was naive CD8+ T cells from PBMCs. These receptors all stem from a man in his late teens or twenties in good health. Some clones in this sample may be carry-over from other donors' samples.

The rearrangement joins TRBV18 to TRBJ1-1; 9 nucleotides match TRBD1. Germline CDR1 KGHSH, CDR2 LQKENI. The CDR3 has 15 residues. V was clipped by 4 bases and J by 1 base; unmatched bases: 4. The CDR3 reads CASSHPQGANTEAFF. Written as DNA, the CDR3 is TGTGCCAGCTCACATCCACAGGGGGCGAACACTGAAGCTTTCTTT.

Worth noting for this clone: This specimen includes other DNA sequences encoding the same CDR3. The CDR3 DNA is TGTGCCAGCAGCCAAGATTCATACAATGAGCAGTTCTTC. Its protein product is CASSQDSYNEQFF. The V call is TRBV14, the J call TRBJ2-1; no firm D call. V lost 0 bases and J lost 4, with 4 bases in between. CDR1 SGHDN and CDR2 FVKESK come from the germline V gene. CDR3 length: 13 residues.

V is TRBV4-1 and J is TRBJ2-2, with TRBD1 matching 10 bases. The CDR3 is 17 residues long. Trimming took 5 bases from V and 1 from J; bases not matched to a gene: 7. Looked up from germline, CDR1 is MGHRA and CDR2 is YSYEKL. CDR3 protein: CASSVGTGALNTGELFF. CDR3 DNA sequence: TGCGCCAGCAGCGTCGGGACAGGGGCGTTGAACACCGGGGAGCTGTTTTTT.

This clone came up once. CDR3 sequence (DNA): TGTGCCAGTAGTATGAAGGGATTCCCTGAAGCTTTCTTT. It codes for CASSMKGFPEAFF. This chain joins TRBV19 and TRBJ1-1, with unresolved D. Germline-derived CDR1 and CDR2 are LNHDA and SQIVND (reference sequence). V shed 3 bases and J shed 6 bases, with 11 bases lying between them. The CDR3 totals 13 residues.

This clone was seen only once. V gene TRBV10-2 combines with J gene TRBJ2-2, with D hard to call. The germline V gene has CDR1 WSHSY and CDR2 SAAADI. V lost 1 base and J 0 bases, leaving 9 bases between the germline ends. CDR3 size: 16 residues. The CDR3 here is CASSEFRLANTGELFF. Here the CDR3 DNA reads TGCGCCAGCAGTGAGTTTAGACTCGCGAACACCGGGGAGCTGTTTTTT.

V usage is TRBV7-9 and J usage is TRBJ1-5; D is possibly TRBD1 (6 bases). Looked up from germline, CDR1 is SEHNR and CDR2 is FQNEAQ (reference sequence). Trimming cost V 1 base and J 2 bases, with 12 bases left between them. This CDR3 is 16 amino acids long. The CDR3 coding sequence is TGTGCCAGCAGCTTAGGGGGGGCCGGGGGCAATCAGCCCCAGCATTTT. As protein: CASSLGGAGGNQPQHF.

This clone was found once. The V call is TRBV15, the J call TRBJ2-3; 8 bases match TRBD1. V lost 6 bases, J lost 5 bases, and 7 bases stayed unmatched. The CDR3 consists of 14 residues. From germline, CDR1 is LNHNV and CDR2 YYDKDF (reference sequence). CDR3: CATSNRGWGDTQYF. CDR3 nucleotides: TGTGCCACCAGTAACAGGGGGTGGGGAGATACGCAGTATTTT.

The gene calls are TRBV27 and TRBJ2-7; unclear D gene. Trimming stripped 3 bases from V and 6 bases from J, with 18 bases between. From germline, CDR1 is MNHEY and CDR2 SMNVEV (reference sequence). There are 15 residues in the CDR3. The CDR3 DNA is TGTGCCAGCAGTTTGTCCCTTTTGGGCCCGGCCGAGCAGTACTTC. Its translation: CASSLSLLGPAEQYF.

The rearrangement joins TRBV5-1 to TRBJ2-2, with D hard to call. V was clipped by 0 bases and J by 0 bases, with 15 bases between them. In germline, CDR1 is SGHRS, CDR2 YFSETQ. This CDR3 is built from 18 residues. CDR3 amino acids: CASSLVPVMPANTGELFF. The CDR3 DNA reads as TGCGCCAGCAGCTTGGTTCCGGTAATGCCTGCGAACACCGGGGAGCTGTTTTTT.

The V call is TRBV28, the J call TRBJ1-5; D is ambiguous. Germline CDR1 and CDR2: MDHEN and SYDVKM. The length of the CDR3 is 15 residues. Trimming took off 4 bases at V and 2 bases at J, with 12 bases between the two ends. CDR3 in DNA: TGTGCCAGCAGTTGGTACGCGGAGGGCAATCAGCCCCAGCATTTT. This gives the protein CASSWYAEGNQPQHF.

V and J are TRBV7-6 and TRBJ1-4, with D tentatively TRBD1 (6 bases). The germline gives CDR1 SGHVS, CDR2 FNYEAQ. Trimming took off 1 base at V and 6 bases at J, with 15 bases between the two ends. The CDR3 runs to 16 residues. CDR3: CASSLGPPTGYEKLFF. DNA for the CDR3: TGTGCCAGCAGCTTAGGACCCCCTACAGGGTATGAAAAACTGTTTTTT.

V gene TRBV7-6 combines with J gene TRBJ2-7; possibly TRBD2 for D (7 bases). From germline, CDR1 is SGHVS and CDR2 FNYEAQ. This CDR3 comprises 15 residues. The ends were cut back, 4 bases at V and 4 bases at J, with 17 bases in the middle. In nucleotides, the CDR3 is TGTGCCAGCAGCTCAAGCTTGGGGGGGCCGTACGAGCAGTACTTC. It is translated as CASSSSLGGPYEQYF.

This chain uses TRBV4-3 with TRBJ2-2; 8 positions agree with TRBD2. After removal of 0 bases from V and 7 bases from J, the junction contained 16 bases not matched to a gene. Looked up from germline, CDR1 is LGHNA and CDR2 is YSLEER. CDR3 length: 19 residues. The CDR3 sequence is CASSQDLSLSGSRDGELFF. The CDR3 DNA sequence: TGCGCCAGCAGCCAAGATCTGTCACTGAGCGGGAGCCGGGACGGGGAGCTGTTTTTT.

The rearrangement joins TRBV29-1 to TRBJ1-1; a possible D gene is TRBD1 (6 bases). The CDR3 contains 12 residues. Trimming took 6 bases from V and 1 from J, leaving 9 bases between them. Germline values: CDR1 SQVTM, CDR2 ANQGSEA. CDR3: CSVPGQNTEAFF. The CDR3 DNA is TGCAGCGTCCCGGGACAGAACACTGAAGCTTTCTTT.

As DNA, the CDR3 is TGCGCCAGCAGTGAATCCACGCACTCCTACGAGCAGTACTTC. Its protein product is CASSESTHSYEQYF. This chain links TRBV10-1 with TRBJ2-7; D uncertain. CDR3 length equals 14 residues. Germline CDR1 and CDR2: WNHNN and SYGVQD (reference sequence). V was shortened by 3 bases and J by 0 bases, with 9 bases between the two germline ends.

The chain carries TRBV27 and TRBJ1-1, with D possibly being TRBD1 (6 bases). V shed 4 bases and J shed 0 bases, with 18 bases lying between them. CDR1 and CDR2 from the germline V gene are MNHEY and SMNVEV (reference sequence). The CDR3 is 17 residues long. CDR3 nucleotide sequence: TGTGCCAGCAGTTCGGCCAGGGGTCCAACCATGAACACTGAAGCTTTCTTT. It specifies CASSSARGPTMNTEAFF.

The chain carries TRBV21-1 and TRBJ1-2; TRBD1, the table's D call, was not compared with the DNA. TRBV21-1 is assigned pseudogene status. The CDR3 has 16 residues. CDR3 residues: CASSKGLQEYNYGYTF. The CDR3 bases are TGTGCCAGCAGCAAAGGGTTACAGGAGTATAACTATGGCTACACCTTC.

CDR3 loop: CAWSVQVRETQYF. CDR3 nucleotides: TGTGCCTGGAGTGTTCAAGTAAGGGAGACCCAGTACTTC. J is TRBJ2-5 and V is TRBV30; D gene unclear. Between the trimmed V and J ends, which lost 0 bases and 5 bases, there was a span of 10 bases. Germline V gene sequence: CDR1 GTSNPN, CDR2 SVGIG (reference sequence). This CDR3 is 13 amino acids long. Together with reference TRBV30 and TRBJ2-5, the CDR3 gives the full variable domain: SQTIHQWPATLVQPVGSPLSLECTVEGTSNPNLYWYRQAAGRGLQLLFYSVGIGQISSEVPQNLSASRPQDRQFILSSKKLLLSDSGFYLCAWSVQVRETQYFGPGTRLLVL.

This chain joins TRBV4-3 and TRBJ2-7; a weak D match, TRBD2 (7 bases). This CDR3 comprises 19 residues. Trimming removed 0 bases at V and 6 bases at J, with 27 bases between. Per germline, CDR1 LGHNA and CDR2 YSLEER. DNA of the CDR3: TGCGCCAGCAGCCAAGATTGGAGGGGGGTAGTGGGAGGGCCGGGCGAGCAGTACTTC. Amino acids: CASSQDWRGVVGGPGEQYF.

This rearrangement joins TRBV28 to TRBJ1-6, with no clear D. V was shortened by 3 bases and J by 10 bases, with 16 bases between the two germline ends. The germline gives CDR1 MDHEN, CDR2 SYDVKM. This CDR3 contains 15 residues. DNA of the CDR3: TGTGCCAGCAGTTTCCACTCCGTTAGGAGGTCACCCCTCCACTTT. Translation gives CASSFHSVRRSPLHF.

V is TRBV30 and J is TRBJ1-1; D is possibly TRBD1 (6 bases). This CDR3 region has 15 residues. V lost 2 bases and J 4 bases, leaving 17 bases between the germline ends. The germline CDR1 and CDR2 sequences are GTSNPN and SVGIG (reference sequence). CDR3 protein: CAWSPDPTGPTEAFF. The CDR3 nucleotides read TGTGCCTGGAGTCCCGACCCAACAGGGCCCACTGAAGCTTTCTTT.